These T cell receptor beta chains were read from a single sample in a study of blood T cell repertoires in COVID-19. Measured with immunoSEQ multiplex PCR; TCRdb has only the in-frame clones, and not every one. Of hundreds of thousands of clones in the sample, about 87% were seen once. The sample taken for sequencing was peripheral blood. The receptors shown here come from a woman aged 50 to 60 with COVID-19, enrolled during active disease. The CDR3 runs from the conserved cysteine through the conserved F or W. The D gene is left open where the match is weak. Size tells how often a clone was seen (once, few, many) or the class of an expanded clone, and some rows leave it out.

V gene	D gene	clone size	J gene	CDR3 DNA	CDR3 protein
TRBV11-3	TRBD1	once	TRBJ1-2	TGTGCCAGCAGCAGACAGGGAGCTGGCGGCTACACCTTC	CASSRQGAGGYTF
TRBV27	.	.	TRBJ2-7	TGTGCCAGCAGTTTACAGGTGTCCTACGAGCAGTACTTC	CASSLQVSYEQYF
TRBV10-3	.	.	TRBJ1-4	TGTGCCACCGGAGCGGGGGTAACTAATGAAAAACTGTTTTTT	CATGAGVTNEKLFF
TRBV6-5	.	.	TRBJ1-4	TGTGCCAGCAGTCAACCGGGAGTCAATGAAAAACTGTTTTTT	CASSQPGVNEKLFF
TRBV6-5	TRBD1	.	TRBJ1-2	TGTGCCAGCAGGGGGGACAGGAGCTATGGCTACACCTTC	CASRGDRSYGYTF
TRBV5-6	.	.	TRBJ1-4	TGTGCCAGCAGCTTGGCGGACAGACCAGTGGAAAAACTGTTTTTT	CASSLADRPVEKLFF
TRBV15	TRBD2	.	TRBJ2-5	TGTGCCACCAGCACTCGGACTAGCGGGAGCGGGACCCAGTACTTC	CATSTRTSGSGTQYF
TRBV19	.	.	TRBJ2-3	TGTGCCAGTAACCCCTCCGGGCAGTATTTT	CASNPSGQYF
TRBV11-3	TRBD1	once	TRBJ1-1	TGTGCCAGCAGCCCCCGGACCGGGACAGCCCGCATGAACACTGAAGCTTTCTTT	CASSPRTGTARMNTEAFF
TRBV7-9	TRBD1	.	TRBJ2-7	TGTGCCAGCAGCCACCCGGGACAGGGAGTCGAGCAGTACTTC	CASSHPGQGVEQYF
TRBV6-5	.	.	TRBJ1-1	TGTGCCAGCAGTTACTCAGGGGATGGCACTGAAGCTTTCTTT	CASSYSGDGTEAFF
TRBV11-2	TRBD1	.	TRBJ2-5	TGTGCCAGCAGCTCTTACCGGGACAGGGAAGAGACCCAGTACTTC	CASSSYRDREETQYF
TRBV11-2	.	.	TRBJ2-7	TGTGCCAGCAGCTTTCAGTTCCCCTCCTCCTACGAGCAGTACTTC	CASSFQFPSSYEQYF
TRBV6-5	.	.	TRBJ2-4	TGTGCCAGCAGCCGGGACATCGGGAACATTCAGTACTTC	CASSRDIGNIQYF
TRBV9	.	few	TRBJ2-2	TGTGCCAGCAGCGAACTAAACACCGGGGAGCTGTTTTTT	CASSELNTGELFF